Below are 19 T cell receptor beta chains sequenced from a single sample in a study of blood T cell repertoires in COVID-19. Here immunoSEQ multiplex PCR was the method, and the copy in TCRdb shows in-frame clones only, minus some. The sample shows 95,000 to 100,000 clones, 92% of them seen only once. Sequenced sample: peripheral blood. These receptors were obtained from a man in his fifties with active COVID-19.

The J gene is TRBJ1-2, the V gene TRBV24-1; 8 nucleotides agree with TRBD1. The length of the CDR3 is 14 residues. Per germline, CDR1 KGHDR and CDR2 SFDVKD. V trimming: 5 bases; J trimming: 2 bases; junction bases outside the gene matches: 3. The chain's CDR3 is CATSAGDRNYGYTF. The CDR3 DNA is TGTGCCACCAGTGCCGGGGACAGGAACTATGGCTACACCTTC.

The chain joins TRBV7-8 to TRBJ1-4; D gene unclear. Trimming shortened V by 5 bases and J by 5 bases, and 18 bases separated the two germline ends. The CDR3 is 16 residues long. Germline lookup yields CDR1 SGHVS and CDR2 FQNEAQ. The CDR3 protein is CASSPRRTVINEKLFF. The DNA of the CDR3 is TGTGCCAGCAGCCCCCGACGTACAGTCATAAATGAAAAACTGTTTTTT.

The chain recombines TRBV5-1 with TRBJ2-1; the match to TRBD2 covers 8 bases. The V gene end was trimmed by 0 bases and the J gene end by 2 bases; junction bases not matched to a gene: 7. Per germline, CDR1 SGHRS and CDR2 YFSETQ. This CDR3 region has 17 residues. CDR3 sequence: CASSLAPSGPPYNEQFF. CDR3 in DNA: TGCGCCAGCAGCTTGGCCCCTAGCGGGCCCCCCTACAATGAGCAGTTCTTC.

The chain uses TRBV7-3 and TRBJ1-1; the D is unclear. Germline assignment: CDR1 SGHTA and CDR2 FQGTGA. V was cut by 1 base and J by 1 base, with 4 bases left in between. The CDR3 consists of 13 residues. DNA of the CDR3: TGTGCCAGCAGCTTAAGAGCGAACACTGAAGCTTTCTTT. Translating gives CASSLRANTEAFF.

This rearrangement joins TRBV28 to TRBJ2-3, with 13 bases fitting TRBD2. CDR3 length: 17 residues. Trimming took 3 bases from V and 3 from J; bases not matched to a gene: 6. Germline values: CDR1 MDHEN, CDR2 SYDVKM. The CDR3 region is CASSFAGLAGVTDTQYF. For the CDR3, the DNA is TGTGCCAGCAGTTTCGCCGGACTAGCGGGAGTAACAGATACGCAGTATTTT.

The CDR3 is CASSHRDRAYEQYF. The DNA for the CDR3 is TGTGCCAGCAGCCACCGGGACAGGGCCTACGAGCAGTACTTC. The V gene is TRBV6-6, the J gene TRBJ2-7, with 9 bases matching TRBD1. Losses at the gene ends were 6 bases for V and 2 bases for J; bases not matched to a gene: 5. The CDR3 contains 14 residues. Germline V gene data show CDR1 as MNHNY and CDR2 as SVGAGI (reference sequence).

This clone was seen just once. The genes are TRBV5-1 and TRBJ1-6, with D unclear. The CDR3 is made up of 14 amino acids. V gave up 0 bases and J gave up 5 bases, with 6 bases separating them. Germline V gene sequence: CDR1 SGHRS, CDR2 YFSETQ. The CDR3 DNA reads as TGCGCCAGCAGCTTGGGGTCAGATAATTCACCCCTCCACTTT. It translates to CASSLGSDNSPLHF.

The genes are TRBV5-6 and TRBJ2-7; D is possibly TRBD2 (7 bases). The CDR3 extends over 14 amino acids. Germline CDR1 and CDR2: SGHDT and YYEEEE. V was shortened by 4 bases and J by 5 bases, with 16 bases between the two germline ends. The CDR3 sequence is CASSDRTAGNEQYF. The DNA of the CDR3 is TGTGCCAGCAGCGACCGGACAGCGGGAAACGAGCAGTACTTC.

This chain connects TRBV28 to TRBJ1-1, with D perhaps TRBD1 (5 bases). Trimming removed 2 bases from V and 3 bases from J, with 16 bases in between. Per germline, CDR1 MDHEN and CDR2 SYDVKM. This CDR3 comprises 16 residues. DNA for the CDR3: TGTGCCAGCAGTTTAGGGGCGGGACTTACATACACTGAAGCTTTCTTT. This gives the protein CASSLGAGLTYTEAFF.

V gene TRBV2 combines with J gene TRBJ2-7; 10 bases agree with TRBD2. V lost 5 bases, J lost 3 bases, and 7 bases stayed unmatched. This CDR3 has 15 residues. Germline values: CDR1 SNHLY, CDR2 FYNNEI. In nucleotides, the CDR3 is TGTGCCAGCAGTCCTCGAGCGGGAGGGGGCTACGAGCAGTACTTC. Amino acid sequence: CASSPRAGGGYEQYF.

The V and J genes are TRBV5-1 and TRBJ2-6; D gene uncertain. Germline V gene data show CDR1 as SGHRS and CDR2 as YFSETQ. The germline V and J ends were trimmed by 1 base and 0 bases, with 11 bases remaining between them. The CDR3 contains 17 residues. The CDR3 region has the DNA TGCGCCAGCAGCTTGTATGGAGCGAACTCTGGGGCCAACGTCCTGACTTTC. It encodes CASSLYGANSGANVLTF.

DNA for the CDR3: TGTGCCAGCAGTTGGGACAGGGAGGGGAACACTGAAGCTTTCTTT. Encoded protein: CASSWDREGNTEAFF. The chain is built from TRBV28 and TRBJ1-1; TRBD1 matches at 9 bases. Per the germline V gene, CDR1 is MDHEN and CDR2 is SYDVKM. J lost 1 base, V lost 4 bases, and 4 bases had no gene match. This CDR3 spans 15 amino acids.

This rearrangement joins TRBV10-3 to TRBJ2-5, with 11 bases fitting TRBD2. CDR3 length: 13 residues. Trimming took 10 bases from V and 4 from J; bases not matched to a gene: 5. Germline V gene data show CDR1 as ENHRY and CDR2 as SYGVKD. The CDR3 sequence is CASAGLAGETQYF. The DNA of the CDR3 is TGTGCCAGTGCCGGACTAGCGGGAGAGACCCAGTACTTC.

The chain is built from TRBV27 and TRBJ1-2, with TRBD1 matching over 8 bases. V lost 5 bases to trimming and J lost 3 bases; unmatched junction nucleotides: 5. Germline V gives CDR1 MNHEY, CDR2 SMNVEV (reference sequence). This CDR3 region has 14 residues. The CDR3 loop is CASSPGQGHYGYTF. CDR3 bases: TGTGCCAGCAGTCCAGGACAGGGCCACTATGGCTACACCTTC.

This clone was counted once. The rearrangement uses TRBV3-1 (or the pseudogene TRBV3-2) and TRBJ1-6, with D possibly TRBD1 on 5 matching bases. Germline V gives CDR1 LGHDT, CDR2 YNNKEL (reference sequence). V gave up 6 bases and J gave up 6 bases, with 9 bases separating them. The CDR3 has 13 residues. CDR3 region: CASSTGPNSPLHF. The CDR3 DNA reads TGTGCCAGCAGTACAGGTCCTAATTCACCCCTCCACTTT.

The CDR3 bases are TGTGCCAGCAGCCCACGGACTAGCGGGCAAGATACGCAGTATTTT. Its protein product is CASSPRTSGQDTQYF. The chain recombines TRBV5-4 with TRBJ2-3; TRBD2 matches at 11 bases. Per germline, CDR1 SGHNT and CDR2 YYREEE (reference sequence). This CDR3 spans 15 amino acids. V lost 4 bases, J lost 5 bases, and 6 bases stayed unmatched.

The rearrangement links TRBV10-3 to TRBJ2-1; 9 bases agree with TRBD1. Trimming at V came to 4 bases and at J to 3 bases, leaving 7 bases not matched to a gene. The CDR3 is made up of 16 amino acids. Germline loops: CDR1 ENHRY, CDR2 SYGVKD. This chain's CDR3 is CAISAPGQGIYNEQFF. The CDR3 DNA reads TGTGCCATCAGTGCCCCGGGACAGGGTATCTACAATGAGCAGTTCTTC.

V and J are TRBV5-5 and TRBJ2-1; the match to TRBD2 covers 7 bases. Losses at the gene ends were 4 bases for V and 5 bases for J; bases not matched to a gene: 9. Germline V gives CDR1 SGHKS, CDR2 YYEKEE (reference sequence). CDR3 length equals 15 residues. The CDR3 sequence is CASSQLAARDNEQFF. The CDR3 DNA is TGTGCCAGCAGCCAGCTAGCGGCGAGGGACAATGAGCAGTTCTTC.

This chain uses TRBV4-1 with TRBJ1-5; no definite D call. The CDR3 runs 17 residues. Germline lookup yields CDR1 MGHRA and CDR2 YSYEKL. With 4 bases removed from V and 2 bases from J, the gap between germline ends came to 18 bases. Written as DNA, the CDR3 is TGCGCCAGCAGCCCCGAGCGGGCCATCCAACGCAATCAGCCCCAGCATTTT. The encoded protein is CASSPERAIQRNQPQHF.